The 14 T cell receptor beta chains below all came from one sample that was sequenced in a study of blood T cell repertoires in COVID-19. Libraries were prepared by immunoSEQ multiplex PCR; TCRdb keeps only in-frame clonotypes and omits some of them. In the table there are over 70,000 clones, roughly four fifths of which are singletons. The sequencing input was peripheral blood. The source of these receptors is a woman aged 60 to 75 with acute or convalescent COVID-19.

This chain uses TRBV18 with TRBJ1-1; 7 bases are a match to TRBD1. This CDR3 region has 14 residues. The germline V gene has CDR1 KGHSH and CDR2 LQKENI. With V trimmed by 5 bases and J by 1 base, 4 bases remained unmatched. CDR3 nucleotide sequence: TGTGCCAGCTCAGCACAGGGGTGGAACACTGAAGCTTTCTTT. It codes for CASSAQGWNTEAFF.

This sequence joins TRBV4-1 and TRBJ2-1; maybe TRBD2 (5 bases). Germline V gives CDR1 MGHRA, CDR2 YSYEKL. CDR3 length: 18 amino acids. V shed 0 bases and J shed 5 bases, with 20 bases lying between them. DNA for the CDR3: TGCGCCAGCAGCCAAGAAGAAGCATGGGCTAGCTTACACAATGAGCAGTTCTTC. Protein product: CASSQEEAWASLHNEQFF.

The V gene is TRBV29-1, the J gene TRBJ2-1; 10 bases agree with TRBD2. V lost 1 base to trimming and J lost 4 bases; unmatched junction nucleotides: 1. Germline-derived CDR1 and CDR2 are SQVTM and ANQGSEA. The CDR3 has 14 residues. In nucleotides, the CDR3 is TGCAGCGTTGAAGCTAGCGGGAGTTACAATGAGCAGTTCTTC. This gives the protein CSVEASGSYNEQFF.

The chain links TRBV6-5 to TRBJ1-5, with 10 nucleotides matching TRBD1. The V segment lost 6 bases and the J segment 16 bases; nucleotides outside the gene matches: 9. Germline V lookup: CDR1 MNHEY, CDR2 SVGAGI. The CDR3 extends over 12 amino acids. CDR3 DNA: TGTGCCAGCAGCCCCGGGACAGGGGACGAACATTTT. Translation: CASSPGTGDEHF.

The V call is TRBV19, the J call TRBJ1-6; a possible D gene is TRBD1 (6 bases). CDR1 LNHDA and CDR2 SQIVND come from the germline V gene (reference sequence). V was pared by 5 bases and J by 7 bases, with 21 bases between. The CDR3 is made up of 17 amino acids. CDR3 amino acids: CASSHQGQQRPNSPLHF. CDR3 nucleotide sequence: TGTGCCAGTAGTCACCAGGGACAACAAAGACCCAATTCACCCCTCCACTTT.

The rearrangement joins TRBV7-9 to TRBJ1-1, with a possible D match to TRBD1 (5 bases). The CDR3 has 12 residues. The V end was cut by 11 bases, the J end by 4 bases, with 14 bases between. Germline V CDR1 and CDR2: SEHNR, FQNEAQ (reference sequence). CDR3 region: CALSGGGTEAFF. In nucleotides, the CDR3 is TGTGCCCTGTCGGGGGGGGGCACTGAAGCTTTCTTT.

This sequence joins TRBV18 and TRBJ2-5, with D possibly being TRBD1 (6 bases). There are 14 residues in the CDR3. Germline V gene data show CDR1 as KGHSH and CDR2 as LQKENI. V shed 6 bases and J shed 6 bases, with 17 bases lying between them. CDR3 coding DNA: TGTGCCAGCTCGATCGGGATGGGGGCGAAGACCCAGTACTTC. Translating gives CASSIGMGAKTQYF.

The CDR3 region is CATAGTGLNEQFF. As DNA, the CDR3 is TGTGCCACCGCCGGGACAGGGTTAAATGAGCAGTTCTTC. V is TRBV24-1 and J is TRBJ2-1, with 9 bases lining up with TRBD1. This CDR3 comprises 13 residues. The junction had 6 bases not matched to a gene; V was cut back by 9 bases and J by 7 bases. Germline V lookup: CDR1 KGHDR, CDR2 SFDVKD.

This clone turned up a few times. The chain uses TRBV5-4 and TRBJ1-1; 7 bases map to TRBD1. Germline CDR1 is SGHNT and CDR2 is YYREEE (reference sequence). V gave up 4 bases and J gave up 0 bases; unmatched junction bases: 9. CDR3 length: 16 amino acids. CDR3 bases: TGTGCCAGCAGCCCGCCAGGACAGGCCATGAACACTGAAGCTTTCTTT. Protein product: CASSPPGQAMNTEAFF. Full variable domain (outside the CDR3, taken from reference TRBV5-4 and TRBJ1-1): ETGVTQSPTHLIKTRGQQVTLRCSSQSGHNTVSWYQQALGQGPQFIFQYYREEENGRGNFPPRFSGLQFPNYSSELNVNALELDDSALYLCASSPPGQAMNTEAFFGQGTRLTVV.

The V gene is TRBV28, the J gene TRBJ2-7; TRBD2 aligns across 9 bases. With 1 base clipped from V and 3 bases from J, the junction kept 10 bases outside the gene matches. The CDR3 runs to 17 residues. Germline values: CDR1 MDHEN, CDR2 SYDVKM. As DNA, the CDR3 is TGTGCCAGCAGTTTATTTTCACTGCTAGCGGGGAGCTACGAGCAGTACTTC. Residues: CASSLFSLLAGSYEQYF.

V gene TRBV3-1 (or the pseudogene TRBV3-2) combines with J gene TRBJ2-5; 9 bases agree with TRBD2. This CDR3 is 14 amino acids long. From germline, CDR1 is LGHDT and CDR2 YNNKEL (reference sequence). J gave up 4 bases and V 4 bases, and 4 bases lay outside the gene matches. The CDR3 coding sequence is TGTGCCAGCAGCCTTCAGACTAGCGGAGAGACCCAGTACTTC. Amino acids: CASSLQTSGETQYF.

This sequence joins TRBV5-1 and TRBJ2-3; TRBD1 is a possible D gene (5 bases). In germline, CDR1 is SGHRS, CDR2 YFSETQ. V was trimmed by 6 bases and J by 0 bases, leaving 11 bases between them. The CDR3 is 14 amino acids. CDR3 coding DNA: TGCGCCAGCAACGCAGGGTATAGCACAGATACGCAGTATTTT. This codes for CASNAGYSTDTQYF. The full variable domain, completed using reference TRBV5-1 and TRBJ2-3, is KAGVTQTPRYLIKTRGQQVTLSCSPISGHRSVSWYQQTPGQGLQFLFEYFSETQRNKGNFPGRFSGRQFSNSRSEMNVSTLELGDSALYLCASNAGYSTDTQYFGPGTRLTVL.

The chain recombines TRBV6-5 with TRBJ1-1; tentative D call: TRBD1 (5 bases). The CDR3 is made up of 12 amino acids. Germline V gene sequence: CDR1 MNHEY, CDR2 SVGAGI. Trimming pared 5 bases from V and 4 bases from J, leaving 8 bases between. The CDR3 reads CASSPGFTEAFF. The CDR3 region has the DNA TGTGCCAGCAGTCCAGGGTTCACTGAAGCTTTCTTT.

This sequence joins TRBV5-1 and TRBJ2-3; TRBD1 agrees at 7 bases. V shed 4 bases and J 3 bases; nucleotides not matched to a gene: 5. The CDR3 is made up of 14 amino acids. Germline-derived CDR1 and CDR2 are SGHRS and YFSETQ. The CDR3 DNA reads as TGCGCCAGCAGCATCGACAGGGAAACAGATACGCAGTATTTT. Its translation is CASSIDRETDTQYF.